The 3 T cell receptor beta chains listed next were all sequenced from one sample in a study of OX40 agonist ivuxolimab in advanced cancers. Generated by immunoSEQ multiplex PCR, the TCRdb table keeps only in-frame clones and is missing some. The repertoire holds around 40,000 clones, with 86% as singletons. Sequences were derived from CD4+ or CD8+ T cells sorted from blood, sampled in a trial of the OX40 agonist ivuxolimab. The receptors come from an adult with an advanced solid tumor such as melanoma, head and neck, liver or kidney cancer.

This chain connects TRBV10-2 to TRBJ2-2; unclear D gene. Germline loops: CDR1 WSHSY, CDR2 SAAADI. The V end was cut by 6 bases, the J end by 6 bases, with 11 bases between. CDR3 length: 13 residues. DNA for the CDR3: TGCGCCAGCAGAGTGAGAGTTGCCGGGGAGCTGTTTTTT. Translating it yields CASRVRVAGELFF.

This sequence joins TRBV18 and TRBJ2-7; TRBD2 matches at 10 bases. The CDR3 runs to 14 residues. J gave up 5 bases and V 5 bases, and 6 bases lay outside the gene matches. Germline assignment: CDR1 KGHSH and CDR2 LQKENI. The CDR3, as DNA: TGTGCCAGCTCATCCCTAGCGGGAGCGAACGAGCAGTACTTC. Protein: CASSSLAGANEQYF.

The chain joins TRBV7-8 to TRBJ2-7, with unresolved D. Germline V lookup: CDR1 SGHVS, CDR2 FQNEAQ. Trimming pared 1 base from V and 1 base from J, leaving 8 bases between. The CDR3 spans 14 residues. The CDR3 here is CASSLEQISYEQYF. The CDR3 DNA sequence: TGTGCCAGCAGCTTAGAGCAGATATCCTACGAGCAGTACTTC.